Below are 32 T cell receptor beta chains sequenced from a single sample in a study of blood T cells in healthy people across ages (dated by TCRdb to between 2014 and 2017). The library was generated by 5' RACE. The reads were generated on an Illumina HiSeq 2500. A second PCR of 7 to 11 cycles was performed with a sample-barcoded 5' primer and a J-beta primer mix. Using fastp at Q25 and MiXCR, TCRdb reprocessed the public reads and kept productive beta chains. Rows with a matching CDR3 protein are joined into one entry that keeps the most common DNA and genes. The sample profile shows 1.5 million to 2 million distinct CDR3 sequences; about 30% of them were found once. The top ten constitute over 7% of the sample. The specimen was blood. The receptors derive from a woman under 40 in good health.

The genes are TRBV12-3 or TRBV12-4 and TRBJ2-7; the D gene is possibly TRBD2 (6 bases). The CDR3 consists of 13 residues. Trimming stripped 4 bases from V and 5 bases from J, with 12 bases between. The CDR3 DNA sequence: TGTGCCAGCAGTTCTTTGACTAGTCACGAGCAGTACTTC. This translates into CASSSLTSHEQYF.

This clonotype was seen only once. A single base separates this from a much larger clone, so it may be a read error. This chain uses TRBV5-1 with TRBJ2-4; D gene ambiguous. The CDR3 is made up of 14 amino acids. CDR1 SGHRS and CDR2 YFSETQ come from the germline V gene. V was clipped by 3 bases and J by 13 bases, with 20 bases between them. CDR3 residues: CASSSLREDNEQYF. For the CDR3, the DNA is TGCGCCAGCAGCTCCTTGAGAGAAGACAATGAGCAGTACTTC.

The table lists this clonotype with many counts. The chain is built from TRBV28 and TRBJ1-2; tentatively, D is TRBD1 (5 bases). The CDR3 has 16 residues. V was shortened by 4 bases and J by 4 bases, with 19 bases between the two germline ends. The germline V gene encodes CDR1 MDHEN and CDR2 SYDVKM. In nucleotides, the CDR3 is TGTGCCAGCAGTTCTCCCCACCCCGGGGGGGGCTATGGCTACACCTTC. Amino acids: CASSSPHPGGGYGYTF.

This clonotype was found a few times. CDR3 DNA: TGCAGCGTTTTAGTAGGTTATGGTAGCACTGAAGCTTTCTTT. Translating it yields CSVLVGYGSTEAFF. The chain combines TRBV29-1 with TRBJ1-1, with unresolved D. Germline CDR1 and CDR2: SQVTM and ANQGSEA. V was trimmed by 5 bases and J by 4 bases, leaving 17 bases between them. This CDR3 contains 14 residues.

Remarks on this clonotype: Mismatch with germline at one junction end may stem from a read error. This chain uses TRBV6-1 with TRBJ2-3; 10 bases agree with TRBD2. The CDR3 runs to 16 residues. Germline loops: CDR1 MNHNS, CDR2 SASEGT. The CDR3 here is CASSENSGGASDAQYF. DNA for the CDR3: TGTGCCAGCAGTGAAAACAGCGGGGGGGCCTCAGATGCGCAGTATTTT.

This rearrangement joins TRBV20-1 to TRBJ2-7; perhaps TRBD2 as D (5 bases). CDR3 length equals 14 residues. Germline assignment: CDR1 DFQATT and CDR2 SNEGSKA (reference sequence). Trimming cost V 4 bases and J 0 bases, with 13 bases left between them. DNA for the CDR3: TGCAGTGCTAAGAGCCTAGCCGACTCCTACGAGCAGTACTTC. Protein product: CSAKSLADSYEQYF.

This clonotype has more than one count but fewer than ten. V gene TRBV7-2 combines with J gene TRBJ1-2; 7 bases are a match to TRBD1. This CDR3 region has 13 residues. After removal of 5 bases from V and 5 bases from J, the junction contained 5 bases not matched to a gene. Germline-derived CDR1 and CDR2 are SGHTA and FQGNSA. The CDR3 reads CASSMTGFYGYTF. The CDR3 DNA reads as TGTGCCAGCAGCATGACAGGGTTTTATGGCTACACCTTC.

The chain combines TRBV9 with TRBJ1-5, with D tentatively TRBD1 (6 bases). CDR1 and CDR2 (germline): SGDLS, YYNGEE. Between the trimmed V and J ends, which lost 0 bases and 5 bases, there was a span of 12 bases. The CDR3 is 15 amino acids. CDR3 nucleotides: TGTGCCAGCAGCGTAGCCCCCCACAGGGATCAGCCCCAGCATTTT. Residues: CASSVAPHRDQPQHF.

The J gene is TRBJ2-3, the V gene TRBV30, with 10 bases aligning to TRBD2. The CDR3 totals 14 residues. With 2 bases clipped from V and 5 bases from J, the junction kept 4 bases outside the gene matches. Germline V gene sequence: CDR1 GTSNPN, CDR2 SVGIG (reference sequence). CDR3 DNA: TGTGCCTGGAGTCCGGGACTAGCGATAGATACGCAGTATTTT. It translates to CAWSPGLAIDTQYF.

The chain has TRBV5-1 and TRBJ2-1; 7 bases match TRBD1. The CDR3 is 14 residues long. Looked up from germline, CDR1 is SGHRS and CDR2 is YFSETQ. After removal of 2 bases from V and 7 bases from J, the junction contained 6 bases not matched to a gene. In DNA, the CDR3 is TGCGCCAGCAGCTTCGACAGGGTAGGAAATGAGCAGTTCTTC. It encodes CASSFDRVGNEQFF.

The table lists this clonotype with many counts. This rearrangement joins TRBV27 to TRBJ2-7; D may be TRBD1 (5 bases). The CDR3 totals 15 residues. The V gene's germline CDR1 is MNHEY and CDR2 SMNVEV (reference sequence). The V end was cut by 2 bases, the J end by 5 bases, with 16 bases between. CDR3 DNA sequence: TGTGCCAGCAGTTTACCGACTTCAGGGTTCGACGAGCAGTACTTC. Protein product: CASSLPTSGFDEQYF.

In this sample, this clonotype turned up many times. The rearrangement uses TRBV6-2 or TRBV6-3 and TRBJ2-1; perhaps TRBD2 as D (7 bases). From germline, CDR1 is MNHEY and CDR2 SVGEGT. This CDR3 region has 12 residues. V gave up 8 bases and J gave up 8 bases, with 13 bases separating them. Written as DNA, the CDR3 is TGTGCCAGCGGTGGCGGGGGCCATGAGCAGTTCTTC. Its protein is CASGGGGHEQFF.

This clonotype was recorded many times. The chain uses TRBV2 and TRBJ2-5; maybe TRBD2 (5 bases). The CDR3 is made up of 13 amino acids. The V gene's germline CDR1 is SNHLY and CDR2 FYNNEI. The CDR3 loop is CASSGGYQETQYF. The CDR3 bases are TGTGCTAGTTCGGGCGGGTACCAAGAGACCCAGTACTTC.

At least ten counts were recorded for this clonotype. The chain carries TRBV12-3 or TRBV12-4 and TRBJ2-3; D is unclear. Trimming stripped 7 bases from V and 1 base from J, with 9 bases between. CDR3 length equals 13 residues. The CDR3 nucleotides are TGTGCCAGCACCCGTGGCGGCACAGATACGCAGTATTTT. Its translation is CASTRGGTDTQYF.

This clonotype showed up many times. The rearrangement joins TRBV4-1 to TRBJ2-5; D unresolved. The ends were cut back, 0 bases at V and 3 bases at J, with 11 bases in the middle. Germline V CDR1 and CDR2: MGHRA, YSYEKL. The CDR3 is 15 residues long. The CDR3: CASSQEELRKETQYF. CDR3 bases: TGCGCCAGCAGCCAAGAGGAGCTCCGGAAAGAGACCCAGTACTTC.

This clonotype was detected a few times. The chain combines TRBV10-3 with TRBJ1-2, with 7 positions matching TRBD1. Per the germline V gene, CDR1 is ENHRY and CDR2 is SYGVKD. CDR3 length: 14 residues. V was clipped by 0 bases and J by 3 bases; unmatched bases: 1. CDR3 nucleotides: TGTGCCATCAGTGAGTCGGGACAGCACTATGGCTACACCTTC. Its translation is CAISESGQHYGYTF.

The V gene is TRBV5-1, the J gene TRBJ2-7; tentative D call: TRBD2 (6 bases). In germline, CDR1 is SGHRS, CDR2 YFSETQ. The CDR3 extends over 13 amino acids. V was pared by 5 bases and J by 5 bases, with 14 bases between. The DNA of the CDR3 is TGCGCCAGCAGGAACGGGAGCGTCCACGAGCAGTACTTC. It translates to CASRNGSVHEQYF.

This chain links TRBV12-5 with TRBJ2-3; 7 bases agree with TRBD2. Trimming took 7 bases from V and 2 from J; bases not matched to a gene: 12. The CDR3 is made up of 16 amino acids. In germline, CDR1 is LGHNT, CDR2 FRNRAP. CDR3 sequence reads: CASATKAGRPTDTQYF. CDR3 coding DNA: TGTGCTAGTGCCACCAAAGCGGGACGCCCCACAGATACGCAGTATTTT.

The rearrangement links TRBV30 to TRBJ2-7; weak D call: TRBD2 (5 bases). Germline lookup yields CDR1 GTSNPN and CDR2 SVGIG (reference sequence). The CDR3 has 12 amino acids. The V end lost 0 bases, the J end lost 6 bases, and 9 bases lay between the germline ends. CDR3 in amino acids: CAWSVAATEQYF. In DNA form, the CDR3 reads TGTGCCTGGAGTGTAGCGGCTACCGAGCAGTACTTC.

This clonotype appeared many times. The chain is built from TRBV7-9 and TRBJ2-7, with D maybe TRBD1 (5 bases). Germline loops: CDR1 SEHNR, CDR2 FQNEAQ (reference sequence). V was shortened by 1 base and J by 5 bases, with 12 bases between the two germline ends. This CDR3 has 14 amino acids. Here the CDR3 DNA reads TGTGCCAGCAGCTTAGACAGGACAACCGACGAGCAGTACTTC. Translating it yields CASSLDRTTDEQYF. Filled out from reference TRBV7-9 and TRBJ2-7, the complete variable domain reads DTGVSQNPRHKITKRGQNVTFRCDPISEHNRLYWYRQTLGQGPEFLTYFQNEAQLEKSRLLSDRFSAERPKGSFSTLEIQRTEQGDSAMYLCASSLDRTTDEQYFGPGTRLTVT.

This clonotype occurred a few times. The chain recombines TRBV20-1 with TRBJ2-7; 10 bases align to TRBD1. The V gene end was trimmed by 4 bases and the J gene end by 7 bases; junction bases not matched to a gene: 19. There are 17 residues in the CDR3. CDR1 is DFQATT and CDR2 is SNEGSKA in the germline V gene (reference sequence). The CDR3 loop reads CSAIDWGQGQGSVEQYF. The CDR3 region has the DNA TGCAGTGCTATAGATTGGGGGCAGGGACAGGGGTCTGTAGAGCAGTACTTC.

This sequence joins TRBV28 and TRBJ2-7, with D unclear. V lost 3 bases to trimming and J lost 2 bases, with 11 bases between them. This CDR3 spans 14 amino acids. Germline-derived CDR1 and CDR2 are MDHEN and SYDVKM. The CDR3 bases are TGTGCCAGCAGTTTGGGCAGGTTCCCCTACGAGCAGTACTTC. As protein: CASSLGRFPYEQYF.

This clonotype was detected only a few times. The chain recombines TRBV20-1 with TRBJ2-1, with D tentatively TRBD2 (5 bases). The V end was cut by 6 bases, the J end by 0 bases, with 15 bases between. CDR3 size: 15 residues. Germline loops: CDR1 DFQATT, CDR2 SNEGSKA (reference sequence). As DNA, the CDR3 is TGCAGTGCGGGTGTTTTCACTAGCTCCTACAATGAGCAGTTCTTC. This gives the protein CSAGVFTSSYNEQFF.

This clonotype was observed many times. The CDR3 region is CATYPGGPPQETQYF. DNA for the CDR3: TGTGCCACCTATCCTGGGGGGCCACCACAAGAGACCCAGTACTTC. The rearrangement joins TRBV24-1 to TRBJ2-5; perhaps D is TRBD1 or TRBD2 (6 bases each). The CDR3 spans 15 residues. The V end was cut by 9 bases, the J end by 2 bases, with 18 bases between. Germline lookup yields CDR1 KGHDR and CDR2 SFDVKD.

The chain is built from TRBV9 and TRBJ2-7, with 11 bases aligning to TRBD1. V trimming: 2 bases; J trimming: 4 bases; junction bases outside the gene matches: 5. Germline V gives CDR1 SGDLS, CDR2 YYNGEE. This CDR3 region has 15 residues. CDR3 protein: CASSVGTGGMYEQYF. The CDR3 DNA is TGTGCCAGCAGCGTTGGGACAGGGGGAATGTACGAGCAGTACTTC.

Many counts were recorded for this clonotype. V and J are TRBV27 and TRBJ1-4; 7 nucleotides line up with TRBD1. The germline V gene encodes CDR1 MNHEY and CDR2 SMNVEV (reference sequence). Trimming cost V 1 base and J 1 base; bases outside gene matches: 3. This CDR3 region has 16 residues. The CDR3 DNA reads TGTGCCAGCAGTTTATATACAGGGGAAACTAATGAAAAACTGTTTTTT. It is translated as CASSLYTGETNEKLFF. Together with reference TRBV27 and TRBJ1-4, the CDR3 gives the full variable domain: EAQVTQNPRYLITVTGKKLTVTCSQNMNHEYMSWYRQDPGLGLRQIYYSMNVEVTDKGDVPEGYKVSRKEKRNFPLILESPSPNQTSLYFCASSLYTGETNEKLFFGSGTQLSVL.

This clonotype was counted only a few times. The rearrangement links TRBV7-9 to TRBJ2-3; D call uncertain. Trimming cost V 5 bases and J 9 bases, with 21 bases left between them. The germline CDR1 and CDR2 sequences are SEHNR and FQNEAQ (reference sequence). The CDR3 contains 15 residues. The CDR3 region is CASSRDGILGNTQYF. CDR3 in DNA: TGTGCCAGCAGCCGAGACGGAATTCTAGGAAACACGCAGTATTTT.

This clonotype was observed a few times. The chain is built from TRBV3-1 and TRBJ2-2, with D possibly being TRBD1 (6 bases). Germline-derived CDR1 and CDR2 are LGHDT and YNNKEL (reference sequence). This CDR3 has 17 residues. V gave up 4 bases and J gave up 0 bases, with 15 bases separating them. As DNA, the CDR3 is TGTGCCAGCAGCCCCGTCTCGACAGGATCGAACACCGGGGAGCTGTTTTTT. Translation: CASSPVSTGSNTGELFF.

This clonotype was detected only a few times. The CDR3 loop is CASSSRQLLRGSYEQYF. CDR3 nucleotide sequence: TGTGCCAGCAGTTCCCGTCAACTCCTACGCGGGTCCTACGAGCAGTACTTC. V and J are TRBV28 and TRBJ2-7, with D possibly being TRBD2 (5 bases). Germline V gene data show CDR1 as MDHEN and CDR2 as SYDVKM. The CDR3 runs to 17 residues. V lost 4 bases, J lost 1 base, and 20 bases lay in between.

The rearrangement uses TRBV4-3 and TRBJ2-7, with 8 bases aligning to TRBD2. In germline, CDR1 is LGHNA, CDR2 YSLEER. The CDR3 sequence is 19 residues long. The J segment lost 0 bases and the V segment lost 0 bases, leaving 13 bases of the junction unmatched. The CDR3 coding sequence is TGCGCCAGCAGCCAAGAGAGAAAGGGGAAGCGGGGGTGCTCCTACGAGCAGTACTTC. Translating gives CASSQERKGKRGCSYEQYF.

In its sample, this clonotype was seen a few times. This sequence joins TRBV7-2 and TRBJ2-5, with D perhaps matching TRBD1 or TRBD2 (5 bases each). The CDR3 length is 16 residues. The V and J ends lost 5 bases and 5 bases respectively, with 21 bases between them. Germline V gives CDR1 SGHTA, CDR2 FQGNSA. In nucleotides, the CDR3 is TGTGCCAGCAGCCGACCCGGGGACCCTGCGTGGGAGACCCAGTACTTC. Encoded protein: CASSRPGDPAWETQYF.

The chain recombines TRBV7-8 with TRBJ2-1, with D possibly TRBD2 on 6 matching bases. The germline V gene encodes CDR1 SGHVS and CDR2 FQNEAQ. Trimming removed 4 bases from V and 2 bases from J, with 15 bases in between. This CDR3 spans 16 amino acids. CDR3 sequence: CASSSPGRDPYNEQFF. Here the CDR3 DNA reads TGTGCCAGCAGCTCTCCCGGGCGGGACCCCTACAATGAGCAGTTCTTC.